These 21 T cell receptor beta chains originate from one sample sequenced in a study of response to subunit inactivated influenza vaccine. One entry per CDR3 protein results from TCRdb running MiXCR on the RT-PCR reads. The sample carries some 500,000 distinct CDR3 sequences, approximately 24% recorded once. This sample comprised CD4+ T cells sorted from PBMCs, obtained more than 4 days after vaccination. These TCRs come from a man aged 50 to 59 who received an inactivated influenza vaccine.

The chain employs TRBV14 and TRBJ2-3, with TRBD2 matching over 7 bases. The V segment lost 4 bases and the J segment 0 bases; nucleotides outside the gene matches: 7. Per the germline V gene, CDR1 is SGHDN and CDR2 is FVKESK. This CDR3 comprises 16 residues. CDR3 DNA: TGTGCCAGCAGCCCCCCCCGCGGGGGTAGCACAGATACGCAGTATTTT. Its protein is CASSPPRGGSTDTQYF.

As regards this clonotype: One end of the junction varies from germline; a read error may be responsible. The CDR3 sequence is CAISSMFMDTQYF. The DNA of the CDR3 is TGTGCCATCAGCTCGATGTTTATGGATACGCAGTATTTT. The chain recombines TRBV11-2 with TRBJ2-3; D unresolved. This CDR3 has 13 amino acids. In germline, CDR1 is SGHAT, CDR2 FQNNGV.

The rearrangement links TRBV9 to TRBJ2-1; 10 bases map to TRBD1. This CDR3 is 17 amino acids long. V trimming: 4 bases; J trimming: 6 bases; junction bases outside the gene matches: 13. Germline-derived CDR1 and CDR2 are SGDLS and YYNGEE. DNA for the CDR3: TGTGCCAGCAGCATTGCCGGGGACAGGGGATGGGTCAATGAGCAGTTCTTC. Protein: CASSIAGDRGWVNEQFF.

This rearrangement joins TRBV5-1 to TRBJ2-1; tentative D call: TRBD1 (6 bases). The CDR3 is made up of 13 amino acids. CDR1 is SGHRS and CDR2 is YFSETQ in the germline V gene. V was shortened by 4 bases and J by 7 bases, with 12 bases between the two germline ends. The CDR3, as DNA: TGCGCCAGCAGCAACAGGGTCAGTAATGAGCAGTTCTTC. Residues: CASSNRVSNEQFF. The variable domain in full, completed from reference TRBV5-1 and TRBJ2-1, reads KAGVTQTPRYLIKTRGQQVTLSCSPISGHRSVSWYQQTPGQGLQFLFEYFSETQRNKGNFPGRFSGRQFSNSRSEMNVSTLELGDSALYLCASSNRVSNEQFFGPGTRLTVL.

This chain uses TRBV11-2 with TRBJ2-3, with 8 bases aligning to TRBD1. This CDR3 comprises 13 residues. Germline V gene lookup returns CDR1 SGHAT and CDR2 FQNNGV. The junction had 2 bases not matched to a gene; V was cut back by 5 bases and J by 4 bases. As DNA, the CDR3 is TGTGCCAGCAGCGGACAGGGCCCAGATACGCAGTATTTT. This encodes CASSGQGPDTQYF. Complete variable domain (other parts from reference TRBV11-2 and TRBJ2-3): EAGVAQSPRYKIIEKRQSVAFWCNPISGHATLYWYQQILGQGPKLLIQFQNNGVVDDSQLPKDRFSAERLKGVDSTLKIQPAKLEDSAVYLCASSGQGPDTQYFGPGTRLTVL.

This clonotype has only a few counts. The chain joins TRBV4-3 to TRBJ2-1, with D maybe TRBD2 (6 bases). The germline V gene has CDR1 LGHNA and CDR2 YSLEER. The V gene lost 0 bases and the J gene lost 4 bases, with 13 bases spanning the gap. The CDR3 is 16 residues long. CDR3 protein: CASSQDWRDLYNEQFF. The DNA for the CDR3 is TGCGCCAGCAGCCAAGATTGGAGGGACTTGTACAATGAGCAGTTCTTC.

The table lists this clonotype with a few counts. The chain carries TRBV12-3 or TRBV12-4 and TRBJ1-4; D is undetermined. The CDR3 extends over 16 amino acids. Deletions cut 6 bases from V and 0 bases from J, with 14 bases between. The CDR3 is CASSPSTGPTNEKLFF. The DNA of the CDR3 is TGTGCCAGCAGCCCATCGACTGGGCCAACTAATGAAAAACTGTTTTTT.

This sequence joins TRBV7-2 and TRBJ1-2; D remains unclear. V was pared by 1 base and J by 4 bases, with 7 bases between. CDR1 and CDR2 from the germline V gene are SGHTA and FQGNSA. The CDR3 loop spans 13 amino acids. The CDR3 nucleotides read TGTGCCAGCAGCTTAGACACGGCCTATGGCTACACCTTC. Translated, it gives CASSLDTAYGYTF.

The genes are TRBV7-8 and TRBJ1-5, with D possibly TRBD1 on 6 matching bases. This CDR3 is built from 16 residues. V was trimmed by 2 bases and J by 0 bases, leaving 11 bases between them. Germline V gene lookup returns CDR1 SGHVS and CDR2 FQNEAQ. The CDR3 here is CASSLSRGYSNQPQHF. The CDR3 DNA follows: TGTGCCAGCAGCTTAAGCAGGGGCTATAGCAATCAGCCCCAGCATTTT.

The chain has TRBV4-2 and TRBJ2-2, with 8 bases matching TRBD1. Losses at the gene ends were 4 bases for V and 6 bases for J; bases not matched to a gene: 16. The length of the CDR3 is 18 residues. The germline gives CDR1 LGHNA, CDR2 YNFKEQ. The CDR3 region has the DNA TGTGCCAGCAGCCTCCGGGACAGGAGCCTGAATCGGGCCGGGGAGCTGTTTTTT. Protein product: CASSLRDRSLNRAGELFF.

The chain has TRBV4-3 and TRBJ2-1, with a possible D match to TRBD2 (6 bases). Germline V gene lookup returns CDR1 LGHNA and CDR2 YSLEER. This CDR3 has 15 amino acids. The ends were cut back, 5 bases at V and 7 bases at J, with 18 bases in the middle. The CDR3: CASSERNGGRNEQFF. DNA of the CDR3: TGCGCCAGCAGCGAAAGAAACGGAGGGCGGAATGAGCAGTTCTTC.

The chain uses TRBV12-3 or TRBV12-4 and TRBJ1-5; D gene unclear. The length of the CDR3 is 13 residues. Between the trimmed V and J ends, which lost 8 bases and 4 bases, there was a span of 12 bases. The CDR3 DNA is TGTGCCAGCCCGGACGGCGGGAATCAGCCCCAGCATTTT. Translation gives CASPDGGNQPQHF.

The J gene is TRBJ1-4, the V gene TRBV11-2; D may be TRBD1 (5 bases). CDR1 is SGHAT, CDR2 FQNNGV, per germline. V shed 0 bases and J shed 7 bases, with 12 bases lying between them. The CDR3 totals 15 residues. The DNA of the CDR3 is TGTGCCAGCAGCTTAGATCGAGACAGCTTTGAAAAACTGTTTTTT. Its protein is CASSLDRDSFEKLFF. Full variable domain (remainder filled in from reference TRBV11-2 and TRBJ1-4): EAGVAQSPRYKIIEKRQSVAFWCNPISGHATLYWYQQILGQGPKLLIQFQNNGVVDDSQLPKDRFSAERLKGVDSTLKIQPAKLEDSAVYLCASSLDRDSFEKLFFGSGTQLSVL.

Ten or more counts support this clonotype. This sequence joins TRBV12-3 or TRBV12-4 and TRBJ2-1; D ambiguous. V dropped 8 bases and J dropped 8 bases, with 13 bases sitting between them. CDR3 length equals 12 residues. This chain's CDR3 is CASEEQDHEQFF. The CDR3 region has the DNA TGTGCCAGCGAGGAGCAAGACCATGAGCAGTTCTTC.

The rearrangement links TRBV11-2 to TRBJ2-3; TRBD1 matches 10 bases. The germline V gene has CDR1 SGHAT and CDR2 FQNNGV. Germline trimming cut 5 bases from V and 2 bases from J; bases unmatched to any gene: 13. The CDR3 totals 18 residues. The CDR3 loop is CASSPRILGQGNTDTQYF. The CDR3 DNA follows: TGTGCCAGCAGCCCCCGGATTTTGGGACAGGGGAACACAGATACGCAGTATTTT. Variable domain in full (rest from reference TRBV11-2 and TRBJ2-3): EAGVAQSPRYKIIEKRQSVAFWCNPISGHATLYWYQQILGQGPKLLIQFQNNGVVDDSQLPKDRFSAERLKGVDSTLKIQPAKLEDSAVYLCASSPRILGQGNTDTQYFGPGTRLTVL.

The table lists this clonotype with a few counts. The chain employs TRBV20-1 and TRBJ2-3, with TRBD1 identical over 7 bases. V shed 4 bases and J 4 bases; nucleotides not matched to a gene: 8. This CDR3 has 14 amino acids. The germline V gene has CDR1 DFQATT and CDR2 SNEGSKA (reference sequence). CDR3 DNA sequence: TGCAGTGCTATGAGGGACAGAGCCTCAGATACGCAGTATTTT. Amino acids: CSAMRDRASDTQYF.

This clonotype was recorded at least ten times. The chain employs TRBV20-1 and TRBJ2-3, with D perhaps TRBD1 (5 bases). V was pared by 6 bases and J by 3 bases, with 10 bases between. CDR3 length: 12 residues. In germline, CDR1 is DFQATT, CDR2 SNEGSKA (reference sequence). The CDR3 is CSAIQETDTQYF. The CDR3 nucleotides are TGCAGTGCGATACAGGAGACAGATACGCAGTATTTT.

The chain recombines TRBV15 with TRBJ2-4; 13 bases fit TRBD2. Germline assignment: CDR1 LNHNV and CDR2 YYDKDF (reference sequence). V dropped 4 bases and J dropped 1; count of bases not matched to a gene: 4. The CDR3 is made up of 17 amino acids. The DNA of the CDR3 is TGTGCCACCAGCATACTGACTAGCGGGAGGGCCAAAAACATTCAGTACTTC. The encoded protein is CATSILTSGRAKNIQYF. Full variable domain (remainder filled in from reference TRBV15 and TRBJ2-4): DAMVIQNPRYQVTQFGKPVTLSCSQTLNHNVMYWYQQKSSQAPKLLFHYYDKDFNNEADTPDNFQSRRPNTSFCFLDIRSPGLGDTAMYLCATSILTSGRAKNIQYFGAGTRLSVL.

The CDR3 region has the DNA TGTGCCAGCAACGCGTGGTCTAGCGGGAGGGCCCATGAGCAGTTCTTC. It translates to CASNAWSSGRAHEQFF. The rearrangement uses TRBV28 and TRBJ2-1, with TRBD2 matching 12 bases. From germline, CDR1 is MDHEN and CDR2 SYDVKM. The CDR3 is 16 residues long. V shed 7 bases, J shed 8 bases, and the junction held 12 bases outside the gene matches.

This clonotype was counted a few times. The chain has TRBV20-1 and TRBJ1-6; TRBD1 matches 9 bases. Germline V gene lookup returns CDR1 DFQATT and CDR2 SNEGSKA (reference sequence). V was clipped by 5 bases and J by 5 bases; unmatched bases: 4. The CDR3 has 14 residues. In DNA form, the CDR3 reads TGCAGTGCTTACACAGGGGGCAATAATTCACCCCTCCACTTT. Translation gives CSAYTGGNNSPLHF.

V is TRBV25-1 and J is TRBJ2-2, with 8 bases fitting TRBD1. The CDR3 contains 17 residues. V lost 6 bases and J lost 0; bases outside the gene matches: 9. Germline loops: CDR1 MGHDK, CDR2 SYGVNS. The CDR3 coding sequence is TGTGCCAGCAGCGTAAGCGCAGGGGGCCCGAACACCGGGGAGCTGTTTTTT. Its translation: CASSVSAGGPNTGELFF.